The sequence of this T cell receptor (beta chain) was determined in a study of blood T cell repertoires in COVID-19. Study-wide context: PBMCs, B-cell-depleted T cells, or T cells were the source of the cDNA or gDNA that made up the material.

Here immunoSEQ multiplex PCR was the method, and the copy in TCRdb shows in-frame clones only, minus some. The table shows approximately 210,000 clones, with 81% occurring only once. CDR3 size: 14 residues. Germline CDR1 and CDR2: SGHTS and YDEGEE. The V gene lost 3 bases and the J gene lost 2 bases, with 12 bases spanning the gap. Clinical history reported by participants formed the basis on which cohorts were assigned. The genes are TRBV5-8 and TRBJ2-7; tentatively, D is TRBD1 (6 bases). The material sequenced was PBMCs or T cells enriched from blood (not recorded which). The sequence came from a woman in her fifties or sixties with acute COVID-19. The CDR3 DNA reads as TGTGCCAGCAGCTCCGGGACATTGACCTACGAGCAGTACTTC. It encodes CASSSGTLTYEQYF.